These T cell receptor beta chains were read from a single sample in a study of blood T cell repertoires in COVID-19. Assay used: immunoSEQ multiplex PCR; TCRdb lists only in-frame clones, some missing. The sample has approximately 190,000 clones, roughly 82% seen once. Material: peripheral blood. These receptors all stem from a woman in her twenties or thirties with acute or convalescent COVID-19. The CDR3 runs from the conserved cysteine through the conserved F or W.

CDR3aa	v_gene
CASRAGFGYEQYF	TRBV28
CASSFLTVSHGYTF	TRBV12-1
CASSPGQGRIGELFF	TRBV5-4
CASRQGLYNEQFF	TRBV12-3/TRBV12-4
CSVEIGGQGPQHF	TRBV29-1
CASSQDIGRMNTEAFF	TRBV14
CAWSPAGREGYTF	TRBV30
CASSVASGVSTDTQYF	TRBV9
CASRAGTGGIAGVNEQFF	TRBV5-1
CATSRRTGGFTEAFF	TRBV15
CAIRTGQGATSEAFF	TRBV10-3
CASTGRWLGGRTDTQYF	TRBV5-4
CASSLVRGNEQFF	TRBV28
CASSNLHLAGAHEQYF	TRBV28
CASSISWGVDEQYF	TRBV6-2/TRBV6-3
CASSAPVNEQFF	TRBV12-3/TRBV12-4
CASSTRTGLSYEQYF	TRBV27
CASGLPGQGAVGFSPLHF	TRBV28
CASSENRGRVLNTEAFF	TRBV11-2
CASSLPLNYEQYF	TRBV28
CASSPEDRDGTDTQYF	TRBV11-2
CASSLVRGGRLGTDTQYF	TRBV7-2
CASSRGLAGAYQETQYF	TRBV6-6
CASSAAGAYNSPLHF	TRBV9
CASRMDSDTEAFF	TRBV19
CASSYTSGSSYEQYF	TRBV7-2
CASSWGGTGTEAFF	TRBV27
CASSPWATTYNEQFF	TRBV6-5
CASSPQRQGNNEQFF	TRBV27
CASGETGGSYGYTF	TRBV27
CASATGLNTEAFF	TRBV14
CASSYGTGARTEAFF	TRBV27